Reported below is one T cell receptor (beta chain). The antigen is not known. The repertoire was sequenced with immunoSEQ multiplex PCR; TCRdb's copy has only in-frame clones and lacks some. The table includes some 150,000 clones, roughly 85% detected once. The source of the sample is a study of T cell responses to AZD1222 COVID-19 vaccine. General observations from the study: None of the repertoires were sampled until the peak T cell response had passed.

CDR1 is MDHEN and CDR2 is SYDVKM in the germline V gene. V was clipped by 4 bases and J by 15 bases, with 19 bases between them. CDR3 size: 14 residues. The sequence came from an adult who received the MenACWY meningococcal vaccine as a control. The sample in question was peripheral blood, obtained 28 days after the second dose of the MenACWY control vaccine. This chain uses TRBV28 with TRBJ1-6; D may be TRBD1 (6 bases). CDR3 in amino acids: CASSSPPGGPRLHF. DNA for the CDR3: TGTGCCAGCAGTTCACCTCCCGGGGGGCCGCGCCTCCACTTT.